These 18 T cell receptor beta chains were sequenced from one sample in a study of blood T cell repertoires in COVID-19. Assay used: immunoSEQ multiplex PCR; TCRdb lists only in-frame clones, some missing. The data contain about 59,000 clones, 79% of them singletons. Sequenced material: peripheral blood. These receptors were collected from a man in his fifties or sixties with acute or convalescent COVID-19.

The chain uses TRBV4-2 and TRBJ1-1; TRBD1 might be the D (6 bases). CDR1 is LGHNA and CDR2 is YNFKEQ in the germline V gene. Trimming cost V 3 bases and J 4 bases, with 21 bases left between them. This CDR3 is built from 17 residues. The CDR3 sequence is CASSHATGTREGTEAFF. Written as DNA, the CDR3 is TGTGCCAGCAGCCATGCTACCGGGACACGGGAAGGCACTGAAGCTTTCTTT.

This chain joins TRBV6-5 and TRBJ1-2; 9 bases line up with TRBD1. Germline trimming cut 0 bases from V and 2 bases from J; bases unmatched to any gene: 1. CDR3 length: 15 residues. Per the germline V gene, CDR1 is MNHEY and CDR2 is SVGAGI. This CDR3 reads CASSYSTGGNYGYTF. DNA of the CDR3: TGTGCCAGCAGTTACTCGACAGGGGGGAACTATGGCTACACCTTC.

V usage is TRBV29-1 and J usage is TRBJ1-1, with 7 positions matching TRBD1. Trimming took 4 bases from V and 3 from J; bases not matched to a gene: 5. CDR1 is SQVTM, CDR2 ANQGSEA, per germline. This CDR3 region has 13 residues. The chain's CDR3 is CSVGKTGDTEAFF. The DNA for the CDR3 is TGCAGCGTTGGAAAAACAGGGGACACTGAAGCTTTCTTT. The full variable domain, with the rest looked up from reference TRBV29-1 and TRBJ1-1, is SAVISQKPSRDICQRGTSLTIQCQVDSQVTMMFWYRQQPGQSLTLIATANQGSEATYESGFVIDKFPISRPNLTFSTLTVSNMSPEDSSIYLCSVGKTGDTEAFFGQGTRLTVV.

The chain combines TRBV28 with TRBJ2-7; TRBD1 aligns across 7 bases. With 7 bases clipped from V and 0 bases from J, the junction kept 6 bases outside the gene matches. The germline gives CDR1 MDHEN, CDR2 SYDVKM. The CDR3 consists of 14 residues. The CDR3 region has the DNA TGTGCCAGCATCAAGACAGGGAGCTCCTACGAGCAGTACTTC. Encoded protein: CASIKTGSSYEQYF.

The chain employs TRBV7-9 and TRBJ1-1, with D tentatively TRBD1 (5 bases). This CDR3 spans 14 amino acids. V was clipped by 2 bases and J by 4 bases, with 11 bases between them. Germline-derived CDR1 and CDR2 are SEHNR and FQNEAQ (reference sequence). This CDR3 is CASSLQGFGTEAFF. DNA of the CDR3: TGTGCCAGCAGCTTACAGGGTTTCGGCACTGAAGCTTTCTTT. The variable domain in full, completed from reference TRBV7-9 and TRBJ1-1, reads DTGVSQNPRHKITKRGQNVTFRCDPISEHNRLYWYRQTLGQGPEFLTYFQNEAQLEKSRLLSDRFSAERPKGSFSTLEIQRTEQGDSAMYLCASSLQGFGTEAFFGQGTRLTVV.

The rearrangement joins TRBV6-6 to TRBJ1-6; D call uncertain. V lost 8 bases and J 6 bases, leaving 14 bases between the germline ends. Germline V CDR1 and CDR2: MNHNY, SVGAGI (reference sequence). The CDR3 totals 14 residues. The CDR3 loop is CASFGVRSNSPLHF. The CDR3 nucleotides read TGTGCCAGCTTCGGAGTAAGGAGTAATTCACCCCTCCACTTT.

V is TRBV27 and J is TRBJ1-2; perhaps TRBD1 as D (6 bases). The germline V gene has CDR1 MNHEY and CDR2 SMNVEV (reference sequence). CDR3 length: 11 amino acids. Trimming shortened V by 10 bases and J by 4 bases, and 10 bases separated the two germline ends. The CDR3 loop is CATRTVYGYTF. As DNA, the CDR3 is TGTGCCACCCGGACAGTCTATGGCTACACCTTC.

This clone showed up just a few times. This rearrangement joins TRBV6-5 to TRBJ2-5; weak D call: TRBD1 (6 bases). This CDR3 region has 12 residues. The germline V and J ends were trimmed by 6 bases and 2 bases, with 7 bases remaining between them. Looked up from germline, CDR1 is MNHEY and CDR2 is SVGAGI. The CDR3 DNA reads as TGTGCCAGCAGCGGACAGCAAGAGACCCAGTACTTC. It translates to CASSGQQETQYF.

CDR3 sequence (DNA): TGTGCCAGCAGTTTGTGGGAAGCGGATCGGAATGAGCAGTTCTTC. It specifies CASSLWEADRNEQFF. The rearrangement joins TRBV28 to TRBJ2-1, with D maybe TRBD2 (5 bases). In germline, CDR1 is MDHEN, CDR2 SYDVKM. This CDR3 has 15 amino acids. V was cut by 3 bases and J by 7 bases, with 16 bases left in between.

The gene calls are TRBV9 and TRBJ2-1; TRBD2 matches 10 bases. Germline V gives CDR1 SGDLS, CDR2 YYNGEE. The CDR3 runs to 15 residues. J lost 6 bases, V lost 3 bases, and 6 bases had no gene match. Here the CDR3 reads CASSATGLAPNEQFF. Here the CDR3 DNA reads TGTGCCAGCAGCGCGACGGGACTAGCGCCCAATGAGCAGTTCTTC.

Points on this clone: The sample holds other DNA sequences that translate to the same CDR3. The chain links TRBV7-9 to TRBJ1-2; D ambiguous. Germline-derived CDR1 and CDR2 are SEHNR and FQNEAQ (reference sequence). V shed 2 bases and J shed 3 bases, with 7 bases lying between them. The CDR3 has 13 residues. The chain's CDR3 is CASSLSSDYGYTF. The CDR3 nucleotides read TGTGCCAGCAGCTTATCTTCTGACTATGGCTACACCTTC.

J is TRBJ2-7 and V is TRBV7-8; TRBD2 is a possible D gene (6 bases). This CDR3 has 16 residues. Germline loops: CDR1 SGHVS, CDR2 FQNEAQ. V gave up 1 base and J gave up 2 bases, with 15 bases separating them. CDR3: CASSLGSSGIPYEQYF. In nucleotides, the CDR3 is TGTGCCAGCAGCTTAGGAAGTAGCGGAATTCCCTACGAGCAGTACTTC. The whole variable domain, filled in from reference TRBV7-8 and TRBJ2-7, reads GAGVSQSPRYKVAKRGQDVALRCDPISGHVSLFWYQQALGQGPEFLTYFQNEAQLDKSGLPSDRFFAERPEGSVSTLKIQRTQQEDSAVYLCASSLGSSGIPYEQYFGPGTRLTVT.

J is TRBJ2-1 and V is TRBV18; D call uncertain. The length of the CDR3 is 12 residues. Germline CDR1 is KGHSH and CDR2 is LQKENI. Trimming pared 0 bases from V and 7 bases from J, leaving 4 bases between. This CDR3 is CASSPPRNEQFF. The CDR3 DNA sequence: TGTGCCAGCTCACCACCCCGGAATGAGCAGTTCTTC.

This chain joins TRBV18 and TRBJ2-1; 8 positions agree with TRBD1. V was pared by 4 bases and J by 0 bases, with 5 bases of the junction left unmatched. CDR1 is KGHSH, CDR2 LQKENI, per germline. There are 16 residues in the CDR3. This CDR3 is CASSLAGGSSYNEQFF. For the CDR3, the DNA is TGTGCCAGCTCACTAGCAGGGGGCAGCTCCTACAATGAGCAGTTCTTC.

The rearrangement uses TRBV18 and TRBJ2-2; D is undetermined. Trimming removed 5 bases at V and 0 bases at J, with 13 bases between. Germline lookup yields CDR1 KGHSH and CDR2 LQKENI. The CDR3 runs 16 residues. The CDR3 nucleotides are TGTGCCAGCTCATTTCATCACCTATCGAACACCGGGGAGCTGTTTTTT. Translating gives CASSFHHLSNTGELFF.

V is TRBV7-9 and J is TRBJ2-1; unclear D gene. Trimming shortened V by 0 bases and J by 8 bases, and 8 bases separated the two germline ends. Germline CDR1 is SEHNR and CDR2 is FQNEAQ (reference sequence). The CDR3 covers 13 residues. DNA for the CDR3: TGTGCCAGCAGCTTAGCTGGGCAGGATGAGCAGTTCTTC. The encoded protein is CASSLAGQDEQFF.

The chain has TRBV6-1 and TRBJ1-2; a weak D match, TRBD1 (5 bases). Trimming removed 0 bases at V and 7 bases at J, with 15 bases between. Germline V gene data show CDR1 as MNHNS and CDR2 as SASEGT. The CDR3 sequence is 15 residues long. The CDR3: CASSEALRRGRGYTF. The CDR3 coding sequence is TGTGCCAGCAGTGAAGCGCTTCGAAGGGGCCGTGGCTACACCTTC.

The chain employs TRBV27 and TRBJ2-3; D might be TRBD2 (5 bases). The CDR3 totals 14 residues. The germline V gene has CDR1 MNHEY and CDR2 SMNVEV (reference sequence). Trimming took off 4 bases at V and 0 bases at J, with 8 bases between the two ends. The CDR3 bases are TGTGCCAGCAGTTCGGGAACTAGCACAGATACGCAGTATTTT. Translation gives CASSSGTSTDTQYF.